The 16 T cell receptor beta chains reported below all come from one sample, sequenced in a study of blood T cells in healthy people across ages. Primers used in a second PCR of roughly 7 to 12 cycles were a sample-barcoded 5' primer and a J-beta primer mix. MiXCR, run by TCRdb on the 5' RACE reads, gives a single entry per CDR3 protein. This table has around 620,000 distinct CDR3 sequences, about 25% appearing once. The sequencing sample was made of blood. The receptors come from a woman in her seventies in good health.

As concerns this clonotype: A read error may produce the germline difference seen at one junction end. This chain connects TRBV11-2 to TRBJ2-6; no definite D call. CDR1 is SGHAT, CDR2 FQNNGV, per germline. The CDR3 consists of 13 residues. The chain's CDR3 is CASSLDTASVLTF. The CDR3 DNA sequence: TGTGCCAGCAGCTTAGACACGGCCAGCGTCCTGACTTTC.

This clonotype was recorded a few times. This sequence joins TRBV7-3 and TRBJ2-5; 7 bases agree with TRBD1. Per germline, CDR1 SGHTA and CDR2 FQGTGA. The CDR3 is 15 residues long. The V segment lost 1 base and the J segment 1 base; nucleotides outside the gene matches: 3. CDR3 in amino acids: CASSLRGTVQETQYF. The CDR3 DNA is TGTGCCAGCAGCTTAAGAGGGACAGTCCAAGAGACCCAGTACTTC.

This clonotype was seen only a few times. This sequence joins TRBV20-1 and TRBJ1-1; the D gene is possibly TRBD1 (6 bases). V dropped 2 bases and J dropped 10 bases, with 11 bases sitting between them. CDR1 and CDR2 from the germline V gene are DFQATT and SNEGSKA (reference sequence). This CDR3 is built from 11 residues. CDR3 protein: CSARFEGGAFF. The CDR3 DNA follows: TGCAGTGCTAGATTCGAGGGGGGAGCTTTCTTT.

Concerning this clonotype: One end of the junction is discordant with germline, which a read error may explain. The chain employs TRBV7-9 and TRBJ1-4, with 7 bases fitting TRBD1. The CDR3 is made up of 15 amino acids. Germline CDR1 reads SEHNR; CDR2 reads FQNEAQ (reference sequence). The CDR3 DNA is TGTGCCAGCAGCCTAGGACAGGCGGCTAATGGAAAACTGTTTTTT. Translation: CASSLGQAANGKLFF.

The chain is built from TRBV24-1 and TRBJ2-3, with 9 bases matching TRBD2. Germline CDR1 KGHDR, CDR2 SFDVKD. The junction had 8 bases not matched to a gene; V was cut back by 3 bases and J by 2 bases. CDR3 length: 17 amino acids. The CDR3: CATSDATSGGLTDTQYF. The DNA for the CDR3 is TGTGCCACCAGTGATGCGACTAGCGGTGGTCTCACAGATACGCAGTATTTT.

The table lists this clonotype with many counts. A read error may account for a junction end that differs from germline. The chain is built from TRBV25-1 and TRBJ1-2; tentative D call: TRBD1 (6 bases). Germline CDR1 and CDR2: MGHDK and SYGVNS. The CDR3 is 16 residues long. CDR3 sequence reads: CASGERLGGGPYGYTF. In DNA, the CDR3 is TGTGCCAGCGGTGAAAGACTAGGGGGTGGACCCTATGGCTACACCTTC.

This clonotype was seen only a few times. The J gene is TRBJ2-5, the V gene TRBV5-1, with D perhaps matching TRBD2 (6 bases). Per the germline V gene, CDR1 is SGHRS and CDR2 is YFSETQ. There are 15 residues in the CDR3. With 2 bases removed from V and 2 bases from J, the gap between germline ends came to 13 bases. The CDR3 sequence: CASSLLAGVQETQYF. CDR3 DNA sequence: TGCGCCAGCAGCTTACTAGCTGGGGTGCAAGAGACCCAGTACTTC.

This clonotype was counted only a few times. A junction boundary mismatches the germline segment, possibly from a read error. The V call is TRBV5-5, the J call TRBJ2-5; TRBD1 or TRBD2 may be the D gene (6 bases each). Per germline, CDR1 SGHKS and CDR2 YYEKEE (reference sequence). The CDR3 loop spans 18 amino acids. CDR3: CASSLEVGGTPSQETQCF. The CDR3 DNA is TGTGCCAGCAGCTTGGAGGTGGGGGGCACGCCTTCCCAAGAGACCCAGTGCTTC.

The chain couples TRBV20-1 to TRBJ2-1; D possibly corresponds to TRBD1 (5 bases). The germline gives CDR1 DFQATT, CDR2 SNEGSKA (reference sequence). Trimming left V 3 bases short and J 3 bases short, with 12 bases between. This CDR3 has 14 amino acids. CDR3 DNA sequence: TGCAGTGCTAGTAGGCCAGGGATCTACAATGAGCAGTTCTTC. Amino acids: CSASRPGIYNEQFF.

This clonotype was seen a handful of times. The chain couples TRBV5-8 to TRBJ1-2, with TRBD1 identical over 7 bases. J lost 5 bases, V lost 4 bases, and 8 bases had no gene match. The CDR3 loop spans 14 amino acids. Germline assignment: CDR1 SGHTS and CDR2 YDEGEE. Written as DNA, the CDR3 is TGTGCCAGCAGCACGGGACAGATGAGATATGGCTACACCTTC. Amino acid sequence: CASSTGQMRYGYTF.

This clonotype was recorded a few times. A much bigger clone sits one base away, suggesting this may be a read error. This chain connects TRBV27 to TRBJ1-2; D is perhaps TRBD1 (6 bases). Germline-derived CDR1 and CDR2 are MNHEY and SMNVEV (reference sequence). The length of the CDR3 is 13 residues. V gave up 3 bases and J gave up 4 bases, with 9 bases separating them. The CDR3 region has the DNA TGTGCCAGCAGTTTCGACAGGACCTATGGCTACACCTTC. Translating it yields CASSFDRTYGYTF.

The CDR3 DNA follows: TGCAGTGCTAGACCTCGGGACAGGGGAAGCGAGACCCAGTACTTC. Encoded protein: CSARPRDRGSETQYF. The genes are TRBV20-1 and TRBJ2-5, with 10 bases lining up with TRBD1. The J segment lost 5 bases and the V segment lost 2 bases, leaving 8 bases of the junction unmatched. The CDR3 covers 15 residues. CDR1 is DFQATT and CDR2 is SNEGSKA in the germline V gene (reference sequence).

This clonotype has a handful of counts. The rearrangement joins TRBV7-2 to TRBJ2-5; 13 bases are shared with TRBD2. The CDR3 consists of 17 residues. Germline V gene lookup returns CDR1 SGHTA and CDR2 FQGNSA. V dropped 4 bases and J dropped 0; count of bases not matched to a gene: 5. CDR3 in amino acids: CASSSGLAGLYQETQYF. CDR3 bases: TGTGCCAGCAGCTCGGGACTAGCGGGGCTGTACCAAGAGACCCAGTACTTC.

This clonotype turned up a few times. V gene TRBV7-9 combines with J gene TRBJ1-6; D remains unclear. The germline CDR1 and CDR2 sequences are SEHNR and FQNEAQ (reference sequence). V lost 11 bases and J lost 7, with 18 bases in between. The CDR3 runs to 14 residues. CDR3 in amino acids: CAAQRTSGNSPLHF. CDR3 coding DNA: TGTGCCGCCCAACGAACATCGGGGAATTCACCCCTCCACTTT.

The rearrangement joins TRBV4-3 to TRBJ1-6; D is perhaps TRBD1 (6 bases). Germline V CDR1 and CDR2: LGHNA, YSLEER. The CDR3 runs to 15 residues. Trimming removed 3 bases from V and 5 bases from J, with 11 bases in between. The CDR3 region has the DNA TGCGCCAGCAGCCAGGCGGACAGAGATAATTCACCCCTCCACTTT. Translation: CASSQADRDNSPLHF.

The V and J genes are TRBV20-1 and TRBJ1-1; maybe TRBD1 (5 bases). Trimming stripped 4 bases from V and 0 bases from J, with 15 bases between. From germline, CDR1 is DFQATT and CDR2 SNEGSKA (reference sequence). The CDR3 is made up of 15 amino acids. CDR3 coding DNA: TGCAGTGCTAATAGGATTGGGGCAGTGAACACTGAAGCTTTCTTT. It is translated as CSANRIGAVNTEAFF.